These T cell receptor beta chains were read from a single sample in a study of sequential checkpoint blockade in melanoma. Clones were read by immunoSEQ multiplex PCR, and TCRdb kept only the in-frame ones, dropping some. This table holds over 10,000 clones, roughly two thirds found once. This material consisted of CD8+ T cells sorted from blood (inferred from file names), taken from a patient given nivolumab and ipilimumab in sequence. Source of these receptors: a human donor with melanoma. Each CDR3 is given with its conserved first and last residue. Each record gives: D gene, V gene, clone size, J gene, CDR3 protein, CDR3 DNA. D genes are given only for firm matches. Clone size appears in some rows only: once, few, many, or a class for an expanded clone.

TRBD1	TRBV6-1	NA	TRBJ2-7	CASSVKDRAYEQYF	TGTGCCAGCAGTGTAAAGGACAGGGCCTACGAGCAGTACTTC
NA	TRBV7-2	few	TRBJ1-5	CASSQFGGNQPQHF	TGCGCCAGCAGCCAATTCGGTGGCAATCAGCCCCAGCATTTT
NA	TRBV12-5	few	TRBJ2-7	CASGPDSYEQYF	TGTGCTAGTGGTCCGGACAGCTACGAGCAGTACTTC
TRBD1	TRBV19	NA	TRBJ2-7	CASRGPTGGHSYEQYF	TGTGCCAGTAGGGGGCCCACAGGGGGCCACTCCTACGAGCAGTACTTC
NA	TRBV10-3	NA	TRBJ2-7	CATVRAGQSYEQYF	TGTGCCACTGTGCGAGCCGGACAGTCCTACGAGCAGTACTTC
TRBD1	TRBV7-9	few	TRBJ2-7	CASSRTGTGTHEQYF	TGTGCCAGCAGCCGGACCGGGACAGGGACCCACGAGCAGTACTTC
TRBD1	TRBV4-1	NA	TRBJ2-3	CASSLSRDRNTDTQYF	TGCGCCAGCAGCCTTAGCCGGGACAGAAACACAGATACGCAGTATTTT
TRBD1	TRBV5-1	NA	TRBJ1-1	CASSRDRAEAFF	TGCGCCAGCAGCAGAGACAGGGCTGAAGCTTTCTTT
TRBD2	TRBV9	NA	TRBJ2-7	CASSVAPLAGGNEQYF	TGTGCCAGCAGCGTAGCCCCTCTAGCGGGGGGAAACGAGCAGTACTTC
TRBD1	TRBV4-3	NA	TRBJ2-1	CASSQDPLLDREITNEQFF	TGCGCCAGCAGCCAAGATCCCCTGCTGGACAGGGAAATTACGAATGAGCAGTTCTTC
TRBD1	TRBV11-3	NA	TRBJ2-3	CASSSPRDRDLTDTQYF	TGTGCCAGCAGCTCTCCCCGGGACAGGGACCTCACAGATACGCAGTATTTT
NA	TRBV28	NA	TRBJ1-1	CASSLWGGRNTEAFF	TGTGCCAGCAGTTTATGGGGGGGGAGGAACACTGAAGCTTTCTTT
TRBD1	TRBV15	NA	TRBJ2-1	CATSRGGQGPYNEQFF	TGTGCCACCAGCAGAGGTGGACAGGGTCCCTACAATGAGCAGTTCTTC
TRBD2	TRBV2	NA	TRBJ2-3	CASSELAGGLDTQYF	TGTGCCAGCAGTGAACTAGCGGGGGGCCTGGATACGCAGTATTTT
TRBD1	TRBV13	medium-sized	TRBJ2-7	CASSLTGASYEQYF	TGTGCCAGCAGCTTGACAGGGGCTTCCTACGAGCAGTACTTC
TRBD2	TRBV9	NA	TRBJ2-5	CASSVGLAGALGETQYF	TGTGCCAGCAGCGTAGGACTAGCGGGCGCCCTAGGAGAGACCCAGTACTTC
NA	TRBV10-2	NA	TRBJ2-7	CASSPTFGSSYYEQYF	TGCGCCAGCAGCCCAACCTTCGGGTCTTCATACTACGAGCAGTACTTC
NA	TRBV13	NA	TRBJ2-1	CASSPAEVGDNEQFF	TGTGCCAGCAGCCCTGCCGAAGTGGGCGACAATGAGCAGTTCTTC
NA	TRBV2	once	TRBJ1-6	CASKRGQDSPLHF	TGTGCCAGCAAACGGGGACAAGATTCACCCCTCCACTTT
NA	TRBV7-3	once	TRBJ2-3	CASSLLGRGPDTQYF	TGTGCCAGCAGCTTATTGGGCAGGGGCCCAGATACGCAGTATTTT
NA	TRBV7-9	NA	TRBJ1-1	CASSRQNTEAFF	TGTGCCAGCAGTCGACAGAACACTGAAGCTTTCTTT
TRBD1	TRBV30	NA	TRBJ1-1	CASRDSFNTEAFF	TGTGCCTCACGGGACAGCTTTAACACTGAAGCTTTCTTT
NA	TRBV7-2	NA	TRBJ2-7	CASSFTTGTAGYEQYF	TGTGCCAGCAGCTTTACTACCGGGACAGCGGGCTACGAGCAGTACTTC
TRBD1	TRBV7-2	once	TRBJ2-5	CASSSFTGTGEETQYF	TGTGCCAGCAGCTCCTTCACCGGGACAGGGGAGGAGACCCAGTACTTC
NA	TRBV21-1	few	TRBJ1-5	CARIGQGGSNQPQHF	TGTGCCAGGATTGGACAGGGGGGGAGCAATCAGCCCCAGCATTTT
NA	TRBV4-3	few	TRBJ2-3	CASSQDTSGTDTQYF	TGCGCCAGCAGCCAAGATACCAGCGGCACAGATACGCAGTATTTT
TRBD1	TRBV2	NA	TRBJ2-7	CASNRQGANEQYF	TGTGCCAGCAATAGGCAGGGGGCTAACGAGCAGTACTTC
NA	TRBV6-5	NA	TRBJ2-5	CASSYRVGGETQYF	TGTGCCAGCAGTTACCGCGTAGGGGGAGAGACCCAGTACTTC
TRBD1	TRBV19	NA	TRBJ2-5	CASTGVGDSLRETQYF	TGTGCCAGTACCGGAGTAGGGGACAGTTTAAGAGAGACCCAGTACTTC
NA	TRBV5-5	NA	TRBJ1-6	CASSRIGQNNSPLHF	TGTGCCAGCAGCCGAATAGGACAGAATAATTCACCCCTCCACTTT
NA	TRBV15	NA	TRBJ1-4	CATSRVGRVDEKLFF	TGTGCCACCAGCAGAGTAGGCAGGGTGGATGAAAAACTGTTTTTT
NA	TRBV4-3	few	TRBJ1-6	CASSQDGIGGYFHF	TGCGCCAGCAGCCAAGATGGAATAGGGGGTTACTTCCACTTT
NA	TRBV28	NA	TRBJ1-1	CASSPGPEAFF	TGTGCCAGCAGCCCAGGCCCTGAAGCTTTCTTT
NA	TRBV28	NA	TRBJ1-2	CASSPGLIYGYTF	TGTGCCAGCAGCCCAGGACTGATTTATGGCTACACCTTC
TRBD2	TRBV7-6	NA	TRBJ2-3	CASSPEGSGATDTQYF	TGTGCCAGCAGCCCCGAGGGGAGCGGGGCCACAGATACGCAGTATTTT
NA	TRBV5-8	NA	TRBJ2-5	CASSPYQETQYF	TGTGCCAGCAGCCCGTACCAAGAGACCCAGTACTTC
NA	TRBV4-2	NA	TRBJ2-2	CASSQDYSNTGELFF	TGTGCCAGCAGCCAAGATTATTCGAACACCGGGGAGCTGTTTTTT
TRBD1	TRBV4-1	NA	TRBJ1-1	CASSLGTGGAEAFF	TGCGCCAGCAGCTTAGGGACAGGGGGTGCTGAAGCTTTCTTT
TRBD2	TRBV4-3	NA	TRBJ2-7	CASSQDLSGGTVSYEQYF	TGCGCCAGCAGCCAAGATCTGTCGGGAGGGACTGTTTCCTACGAGCAGTACTTC
NA	TRBV4-1	NA	TRBJ1-2	CASSQEAVLPRYGYTF	TGCGCCAGCAGCCAAGAAGCGGTCTTGCCCCGCTATGGCTACACCTTC
TRBD1	TRBV6-1	NA	TRBJ2-7	CASSDARTGPYEQYF	TGTGCCAGCAGTGATGCCAGGACAGGGCCCTACGAGCAGTACTTC
NA	TRBV28	NA	TRBJ1-1	CASNILNTEAFF	TGTGCCAGCAATATCTTGAACACTGAAGCTTTCTTT
TRBD1	TRBV19	NA	TRBJ2-5	CASSIGGQGAGYGATQYF	TGTGCCAGTAGTATAGGCGGGCAGGGGGCCGGGTATGGGGCGACCCAGTACTTC
TRBD1	TRBV10-2	NA	TRBJ1-4	CASSWTGPGEKLFF	TGCGCCAGCAGTTGGACAGGGCCCGGCGAAAAACTGTTTTTT
NA	TRBV7-6	NA	TRBJ1-5	CASSLAINQPQHF	TGTGCCAGCAGCTTAGCTATTAATCAGCCCCAGCATTTT
NA	TRBV19	medium-sized	TRBJ2-1	CASSGGPSGDEQFF	TGTGCCAGTAGTGGAGGGCCTAGTGGGGATGAGCAGTTCTTC
NA	TRBV2	NA	TRBJ2-7	CASSYNEQYF	TGTGCCAGCAGTTACAACGAGCAGTACTTC
TRBD1	TRBV7-9	once	TRBJ1-4	CASSLAQTGGDEKLFF	TGTGCCAGCAGCTTAGCCCAAACAGGGGGCGATGAAAAACTGTTTTTT
NA	TRBV5-3	NA	TRBJ2-7	CARSLVRGRVGSYEQYF	TGTGCCAGAAGCTTGGTAAGGGGCAGGGTTGGCTCCTACGAGCAGTACTTC
TRBD2	TRBV7-8	few	TRBJ2-2	CASSFPSGGIGNTGELFF	TGTGCCAGCAGCTTCCCTAGCGGGGGCATAGGAAACACCGGGGAGCTGTTTTTT
NA	TRBV6-5	NA	TRBJ2-3	CASSDNSNTQYF	TGTGCCAGCAGTGACAATAGTAATACGCAGTATTTT
NA	TRBV4-2	NA	TRBJ1-6	CASSPELQGSYNSPLHF	TGTGCCAGCAGCCCAGAGCTACAGGGCTCCTATAATTCACCCCTCCACTTT
NA	TRBV7-9	once	TRBJ2-1	CASKPHPDEQFF	TGTGCCAGCAAGCCTCACCCCGATGAGCAGTTCTTC
NA	TRBV6-5	NA	TRBJ2-4	CASSAPRDIQYF	TGTGCCAGCAGTGCCCCGAGGGACATTCAGTACTTC
NA	TRBV2	NA	TRBJ1-6	CAKQGILGGSPLHF	TGTGCCAAGCAGGGGATCTTGGGTGGCTCACCCCTCCACTTT
NA	TRBV7-9	NA	TRBJ2-5	CASSLGYSQETQYF	TGTGCCAGCAGCTTAGGGTACTCTCAAGAGACCCAGTACTTC
TRBD1	TRBV5-1	NA	TRBJ2-7	CASSFQDRGAYEQYF	TGCGCCAGCAGCTTCCAAGACAGGGGCGCCTACGAGCAGTACTTC
NA	TRBV6-5	few	TRBJ1-2	CASSAGGGTYYGYTF	TGTGCCAGCTCCGCGGGAGGGGGTACCTACTATGGCTACACCTTC
TRBD1	TRBV18	NA	TRBJ2-7	CASSPPGQGDEQYF	TGTGCCAGCTCACCCCCGGGACAGGGAGACGAGCAGTACTTC